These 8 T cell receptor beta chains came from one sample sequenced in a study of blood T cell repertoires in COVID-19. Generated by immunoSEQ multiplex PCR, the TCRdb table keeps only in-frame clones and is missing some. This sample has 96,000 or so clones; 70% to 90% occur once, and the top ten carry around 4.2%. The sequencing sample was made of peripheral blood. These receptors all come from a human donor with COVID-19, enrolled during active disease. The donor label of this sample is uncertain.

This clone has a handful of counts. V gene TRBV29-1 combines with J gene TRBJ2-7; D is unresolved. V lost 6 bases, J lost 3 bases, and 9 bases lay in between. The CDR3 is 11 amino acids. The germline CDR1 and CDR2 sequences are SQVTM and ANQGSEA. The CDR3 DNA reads TGCAGCGTGGAAAACAGCTACGAGCAGTACTTC. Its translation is CSVENSYEQYF.

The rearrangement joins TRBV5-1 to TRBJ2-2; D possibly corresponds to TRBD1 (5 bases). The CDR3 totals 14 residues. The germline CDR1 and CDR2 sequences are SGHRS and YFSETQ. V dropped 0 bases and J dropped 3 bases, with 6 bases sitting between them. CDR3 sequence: CASSLGQYTGELFF. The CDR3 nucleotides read TGCGCCAGCAGCTTGGGACAGTACACCGGGGAGCTGTTTTTT.

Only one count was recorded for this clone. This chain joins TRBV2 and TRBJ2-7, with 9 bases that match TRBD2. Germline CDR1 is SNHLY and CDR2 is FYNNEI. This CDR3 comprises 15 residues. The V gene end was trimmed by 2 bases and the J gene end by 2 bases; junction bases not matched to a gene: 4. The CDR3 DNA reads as TGTGCCAGCAGTGAAAGGTCTAGCGGGGCCTACGAGCAGTACTTC. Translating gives CASSERSSGAYEQYF.

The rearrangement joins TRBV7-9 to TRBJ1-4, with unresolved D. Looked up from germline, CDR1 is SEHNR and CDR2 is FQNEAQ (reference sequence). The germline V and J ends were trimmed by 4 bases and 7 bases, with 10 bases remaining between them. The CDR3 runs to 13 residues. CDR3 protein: CASSYGLTEKLFF. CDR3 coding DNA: TGTGCCAGCAGCTACGGTCTTACTGAAAAACTGTTTTTT.

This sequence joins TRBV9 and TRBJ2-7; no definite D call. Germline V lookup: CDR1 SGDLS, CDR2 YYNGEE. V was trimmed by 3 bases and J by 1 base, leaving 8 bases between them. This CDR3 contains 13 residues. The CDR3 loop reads CASSAGSSYEQYF. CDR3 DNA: TGTGCCAGCAGCGCCGGTTCTTCCTACGAGCAGTACTTC.

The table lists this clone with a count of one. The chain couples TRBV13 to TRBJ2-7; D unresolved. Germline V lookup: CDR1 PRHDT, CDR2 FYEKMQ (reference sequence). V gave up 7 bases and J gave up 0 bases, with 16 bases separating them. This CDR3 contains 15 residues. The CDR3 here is CASNSRGQNSYEQYF. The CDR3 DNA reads TGTGCCAGCAACTCGAGAGGTCAGAACTCCTACGAGCAGTACTTC.

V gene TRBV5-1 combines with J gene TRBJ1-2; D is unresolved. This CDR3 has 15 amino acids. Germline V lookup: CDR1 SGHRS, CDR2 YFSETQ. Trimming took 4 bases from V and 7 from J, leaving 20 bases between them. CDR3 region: CASSGRAQESGGYTF. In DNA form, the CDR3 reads TGCGCCAGCAGCGGCCGAGCACAAGAGTCAGGTGGCTACACCTTC.

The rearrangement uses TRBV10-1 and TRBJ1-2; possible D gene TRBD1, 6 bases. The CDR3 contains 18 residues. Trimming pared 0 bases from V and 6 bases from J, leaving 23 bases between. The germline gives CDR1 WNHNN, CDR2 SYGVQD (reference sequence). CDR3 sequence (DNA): TGCGCCAGCAGTGAGTCTTCAGGGGTTAGCCGGGGCCCGGATGGCTACACCTTC. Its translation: CASSESSGVSRGPDGYTF.